This entry describes one TCR beta chain. It lacks a known antigen. Base qualities are not at hand, and no much larger clone is one base apart. This specimen belongs to a study of cytomegalovirus exposure and HLA in healthy donors (dated by TCRdb to the late 2010s). Context from the whole study: In an earlier analysis of some 550 of the donors, 250 to 350 Gb of sequence data and 117 million unique TCR beta sequences from about 179 million T cells were reported. An early release covering roughly 640 HLA-typed donors comprised around 300 gigabases of sequencing data and around 86 million unique TCR sequences. The genetic ancestry cluster associated with self-reported Caucasian donors included 81% of the 300 to 400 genotyped donors. The study aimed to test whether signatures of past pathogen exposure could be identified by cataloging public T cell receptors. The study profiled the T cell repertoires of more than 500 subjects by immunosequencing and related them to cytomegalovirus serostatus. Along with the approximately 600-subject first cohort, a separate validation cohort of over a hundred different subjects was used. The study combined high-throughput TCR immunosequencing, statistical association of individual TCRs with disease status, and machine learning to predict cytomegalovirus infection status. In a later analysis, previously published TCR beta repertoires from about 670 donors were re-analyzed and high-resolution HLA genotyping was added so that TCR occurrence patterns could be studied. Rather than drawing on any new phenotypic data, the later analysis identified candidate immune exposures from TCR beta sequences and the way those sequences occurred across donors. In an earlier analysis of 587 of the donors, high-throughput TCR beta sequencing was used to judge whether each TCR beta V gene segment behaved as functional or pseudogenic. Donor age, sex, ethnicity and CMV serostatus were compiled alongside the repertoire data. Genome-wide SNP genotypes for about 65% of the 666 donors were used in a later genetic analysis, which treated that subset as a discovery cohort. Every discovery cohort repertoire had been produced on one sequencing platform. Class I and class II HLA loci were covered by the typing at four-digit resolution. Typing coverage varied by locus: about 620-640 donors for A, B, C, DRB1 and DQB1; roughly 560 for DQA1; about 590 for DPA1; around 450 for DPB1. A handful of DR-DQ haplotypes were handled as single units for association and clustering because linkage in the cohort was strong. Among roughly 370 genotyped donors of the cohort, an average of 235,054 unique TCR beta nucleotide sequences were sequenced per donor, approximately 20% of them non-productive. Overall study results and their limits: Sequencing depth was assumed to be roughly uniform across donors in the presence/absence analyses, though that assumption may not hold. Because some donors lacked HLA typing at each locus, the association tests relied only on the typed subset. Compared with equally common non-associated chains, HLA-associated TCR beta chains in a later analysis were more clonally expanded and had lower generation probabilities. A few of the identified cytomegalovirus-associated TCR beta chains were confirmed in vitro to be specific for cytomegalovirus antigens. Most TCR sequences were seen in very few donors, while some public TCRs were found in many individuals. Linkage disequilibrium might explain the correlated functional status among segregating V segments, but an unknown experimental factor could not be ruled out. The study listed 150 to 200 TCR beta chains as associated with cytomegalovirus. A later analysis reported that several top co-occurrence clusters appeared linked to parvovirus B19, influenza, CMV and Epstein-Barr virus. Most CMV-associated TCR beta chains appeared to be HLA-restricted in a later analysis, and the HLA associations seemed to be driven largely by CMV exposure. It was suggested by the authors that the approach could potentially be generalized to other disease states and immunological phenotypes. In a later analysis, some 17,000 TCR beta sequences were associated with specific HLA alleles at a false discovery rate of 0.05. This cohort had only TCR beta chains sequenced, and the lack of alpha or paired-chain data limited which features could be detected. When HLA alleles, especially DR and DQ, strongly co-occurred, attributing TCR associations to individual alleles was difficult. In both the original and validation cohorts, the classifier was reported to diagnose cytomegalovirus status with high specificity and sensitivity. A group of highly shared sequence variants was considered likely to be a technical artifact of the sequencing pipeline. A later analysis found that TCR association rates varied across HLA loci, with DRB1 alleles showing the most associated TCRs and HLA-C alleles the fewest. Broadly in line with IMGT annotations, most TCR beta V segments showed up in productive rearrangements about 90% or about 30% of the time in an earlier analysis of several hundred of the donors. Some IMGT-functional V segments, including TRBV6-2 and TRBV6-3, could not be told apart with the 87-base-pair reads, so those segments were excluded. V-gene and J-gene trimming of TCR beta chains was associated with a missense DCLRE1C variant in a later genetic analysis, and the association was replicated in an independent cohort. Compared with the approximately 700-donor mean, donors in an Asian-associated ancestry cluster had fewer N-insertions in productive TCRs, according to a later genetic analysis. Over 15 rarely observed V segments, including chromosome 9 orphons, were excluded from the earlier analysis of almost 600 of the donors because counts were too low. A further reported finding was that TCR beta sequences accurately predicted the HLA-A and HLA-B alleles for most subjects in the first cohort. Immune exposure information for the cohort was limited to CMV serostatus.

In total, around 600 healthy bone marrow donors made up the cohort. Cohort members were all nominally healthy when sampled, although unrecorded immune exposures were likely present. The donor tested CMV seronegative, placing the donor among the 350 or so seronegative members of the cohort. Each donor provided a peripheral blood sample, and peripheral blood mononuclear cells were used for TCR beta sequencing. Genomic DNA extraction from the blood cell samples was performed with the Qiagen DNeasy Blood Extraction Kit. V is shortened by 6 bases, J by 4 bases, and the region joining them spans 7 bases. The germline V gene encodes CDR1 LNHDA and CDR2 SQIVND (reference sequence). The CDR3 has 12 amino acids, counting the end cysteine and phenylalanine. Of the read, only the CDR3 DNA is kept; its 36 bases are in frame from base 1. Receptors were amplified or captured by the immunoSEQ multiplex PCR assay. A mixture of 60 forward primers for TCR Vbeta segments and 13 reverse primers for TCR Jbeta segments was used in the multiplex PCR. The CDR3 region of rearranged TCR beta genes was amplified from genomic DNA with a multiplex PCR assay. On the Illumina HiSeq System, the amplified TCR beta libraries were sequenced as 87-base-pair reads. The study's processing was this. In a later analysis, some 80 million unique TCR beta chains were counted across the 500 to 850 repertoires, and roughly 11 million of these chains were shared by at least two donors. To remove PCR and sequencing errors, raw reads were error-corrected and collapsed into unique sequences using a nearest-neighbor algorithm that merged closely related sequences. Alignment of CDR3 sequences to IMGT reference sequences was used to assign V, D and J gene segments. For a sequence to be retained, a match of at least six nucleotides was required to both a V gene segment and a J gene segment. Rearrangements were classified as productive when the CDR3 lacked stop codons and remained in frame with V and J, and all other rearrangements were classified as non-productive. Following IMGT convention, CDR3 was defined as the stretch from the second conserved V-encoded cysteine to the conserved J-encoded phenylalanine. Sequences without an unambiguous match to a single V gene segment were excluded from the earlier analysis of approximately 600 of the donors. In an earlier analysis of some 590 of the donors, V segments were called functional above 56.7% productive rearrangements and were called segregating when the between-donor standard deviation exceeded 5%. A statistical classification framework was built for diagnosing cytomegalovirus status from the catalog of TCR beta chain sequences. In a later analysis, V and J genes were assigned by comparing TCR nucleotide sequences against IMGT/GENE-DB human TR gene sequences. Using the TCRdist pipeline, a later analysis assigned CDR3 sequences along with most-parsimonious VDJ recombination scenarios. In a later analysis, every TCR beta chain was defined by the combination of its CDR3 amino acid sequence and its V-gene family, and reads without a unique V-gene family were dropped. As a way to deal with suspected cross-contamination and a sequencing artifact, a later analysis dropped 450 to 600 nucleotide sequences that were highly shared and had low generation probability. In a later analysis, a clonal expansion index for each public chain was calculated from normalized within-repertoire ranks of inferred template counts. Generation probabilities in a later analysis came from a VDJ recombination model fitted to out-of-frame rearrangements, and those results were checked against IGoR. A later analysis scored TCR-TCR, TCR-HLA and TCR-CMV co-occurrence with hypergeometric tests, applying a repertoire-size bias correction to TCR pairs. False discovery rates were estimated in a later analysis by permuting HLA or CMV assignments 20 times. In a later analysis, co-occurring TCRs were grouped using DBSCAN, with TCRdist sequence similarity added in when clustering inside HLA-allele-positive subsets. For co-occurrence clustering, repertoires with fewer than 30,000 or more than 120,000 public chains were excluded, along with four or five repertoires with anomalous nucleotide sharing. This is the immuneACCESS table as TCRdb keeps it, with only in-frame sequences that have V and J called. A part of the clones is gone; compared with another copy, unresolved V genes explain less than half, and the rest is unexplained. D and trimming come from the DNA, and the V and J calls and clone size come from that table. The sample includes around 230,000 clones, with about 77% observed a single time. The leading ten clones occupy about 0.47% of the sample.

The rearrangement joined TRBV19 to TRBJ1-5, with the D gene uncertain. Sequencing was carried out using PBMCs. This sequence was found in a boy younger than 18 in good health and CMV-seronegative. DNA sequence: TGTGCCAGTAGCCAACAGAATCAGCCCCAGCATTTT. Its translation is CASSQQNQPQHF.